Listed below are T cell receptor beta chains from one sample, sequenced in a study of blood T cell repertoires in COVID-19. Libraries were prepared by immunoSEQ multiplex PCR; TCRdb keeps only in-frame clonotypes and omits some of them. In the table there are approximately 330,000 clones, approximately 88% of which are singletons. Sequenced: peripheral blood. Every receptor here comes from a man aged 30-40 years with COVID-19, enrolled during active disease. Both conserved end residues are part of each CDR3. A D gene is named only where the DNA matches it firmly. Some rows have no size entry. The others give once, few or many, or a class for an expanded clone.

V,D,J,length,size,DNA,CDR3
TRBV20-1,.,TRBJ1-2,14,.,TGCAGTGCTAGTCCCTCCGACCGGGAGTATGGCTACACCTTC,CSASPSDREYGYTF
TRBV9,TRBD2,TRBJ2-1,16,.,TGTGCCAGCAGTGGGACTAGCGGGGGGGTACTCAATGAGCAGTTCTTC,CASSGTSGGVLNEQFF
TRBV28,.,TRBJ2-7,12,few,TGTGCCAGCGGACAGAATTCCTACGAGCAGTACTTC,CASGQNSYEQYF
TRBV25-1,TRBD1,TRBJ1-1,14,.,TGTGCCAGCAGACTCAGGGGGCGAGAAACTGAAGCTTTCTTT,CASRLRGRETEAFF
TRBV9,.,TRBJ1-1,13,few,TGTGCCAGCAGCTCCATAGGGGACACTGAAGCTTTCTTT,CASSSIGDTEAFF
TRBV27,.,TRBJ2-3,14,.,TGTGCCAGCAGTCCTCAGGGTTACACAGATACGCAGTATTTT,CASSPQGYTDTQYF
TRBV18,TRBD2,TRBJ2-3,13,.,TGTGCCAGCTTGAGCGGGGCTGGAGATACGCAGTATTTT,CASLSGAGDTQYF
TRBV19,.,TRBJ1-1,15,once,TGTGCCAGTAGTATAGAAGCGGGGTTGGTAACTGAAGCTTTCTTT,CASSIEAGLVTEAFF
TRBV5-1,.,TRBJ1-2,14,.,TGCGCCAGCAGCCCGGGGTTTGCGGGGGAAGGCTACACCTTC,CASSPGFAGEGYTF
TRBV7-9,.,TRBJ2-3,14,.,TGTGCCAGCAGCATTATGGGGGGATCAGATACGCAGTATTTT,CASSIMGGSDTQYF
TRBV2,.,TRBJ1-4,12,.,TGTGCCAGCAGAGGGGCCAATGAAAAACTGTTTTTT,CASRGANEKLFF
TRBV3-1/TRBV3-2,TRBD2,TRBJ2-3,17,.,TGTGCCAGCAGCCAATTACTAGCGGGGGGAGGAAAGGAAACGCAGTATTTT,CASSQLLAGGGKETQYF
TRBV10-3,TRBD1,TRBJ1-1,14,once,TGTGCCATCAGCCCGGGACAGGGAAGCACTGAAGCTTTCTTT,CAISPGQGSTEAFF
TRBV4-1,.,TRBJ2-1,11,.,TGCGCCAGCAGCCAGCTTGGCGGTCGGTTCTTC,CASSQLGGRFF
TRBV28,TRBD2,TRBJ2-7,17,.,TGTGCCAGCAGTTTACCCTTAAGAGCTAGCGGGAGTGACGAGCAGTACTTC,CASSLPLRASGSDEQYF
TRBV19,.,TRBJ1-5,19,.,TGTGCCAGTAGTATAGATCTACCAGGGGTTGGGGCGAGCAATCAGCCCCAGCATTTT,CASSIDLPGVGASNQPQHF
TRBV28,TRBD2,TRBJ2-2,16,.,TGTGCCACCCAGGGGTTCGGGACTAGCCGTACCGGGGAGCTGTTTTTT,CATQGFGTSRTGELFF
TRBV4-3,.,TRBJ2-3,13,.,TGCGCCAGCAGCCTCCGGGGCACAGATACGCAGTATTTT,CASSLRGTDTQYF
TRBV28,.,TRBJ1-5,15,.,TGTGCCAGCAGAGATGACAAGCATAGCAATCAGCCCCAGCATTTT,CASRDDKHSNQPQHF
TRBV6-5,TRBD1,TRBJ1-6,15,.,TGTGCCAGCAGCCAAGGGACAGGGTGGAATTCACCCCTCCACTTT,CASSQGTGWNSPLHF
TRBV6-2/TRBV6-3,.,TRBJ2-7,12,.,TGTGCCAGCAGTTACTCCAGAACCGAGCAGTACTTC,CASSYSRTEQYF
TRBV7-2,.,TRBJ2-1,13,.,TGTGCCAGCAGCTTGACTGGAAACAATGAGCAGTTCTTC,CASSLTGNNEQFF
TRBV9,.,TRBJ2-3,17,.,TGTGCCAGCAGCGTAGTATCTAGCGCTACGATGGGGGATACGCAGTATTTT,CASSVVSSATMGDTQYF
TRBV14,TRBD1,TRBJ1-4,14,.,TGTGCCAGCAGCCCGACAGGGTACCATGAAAAACTGTTTTTT,CASSPTGYHEKLFF
TRBV11-2,.,TRBJ1-1,14,.,TGTGCCAGCATCGCAAGGACAACCCACACTGAAGCTTTCTTT,CASIARTTHTEAFF
TRBV6-2/TRBV6-3,.,TRBJ1-1,15,.,TGTGCCAGCAGTCTCCACGGACAGATTTACACTGAAGCTTTCTTT,CASSLHGQIYTEAFF
TRBV28,TRBD1,TRBJ1-2,15,.,TGTGCCATAACAGGCCCGACAGGGGCTGGCTATGGCTACACCTTC,CAITGPTGAGYGYTF
TRBV9,TRBD1,TRBJ1-2,14,.,TGTGCCAGCAGCACTCGACAGGGAAGATATGGCTACACCTTC,CASSTRQGRYGYTF
TRBV12-5,TRBD2,TRBJ2-3,14,.,TGTGCTAGTGGACCGGGACTAGTTGCAGATACGCAGTATTTT,CASGPGLVADTQYF
TRBV9,TRBD2,TRBJ2-1,17,.,TGTGCCAGCAGCGGTCGCCGACTAGCGGGAGTCCACAATGAGCAGTTCTTC,CASSGRRLAGVHNEQFF
TRBV27,.,TRBJ1-2,13,.,TGTGCCAGCAGTTTACGGGGGGGATATGGCTACACCTTC,CASSLRGGYGYTF
TRBV10-3,TRBD1,TRBJ1-1,13,.,TGTGCCATCAGTGTAGGGACAGGGGGCACGACTTTCTTT,CAISVGTGGTTFF
TRBV9,.,TRBJ1-1,16,.,TGTGCCAGCAGCCCTACTCCGGGGACATTGAACACTGAAGCTTTCTTT,CASSPTPGTLNTEAFF
TRBV19,TRBD1,TRBJ2-1,14,.,TGTGCCAGTAGTACCGGGACAGGGTACAATGAGCAGTTCTTC,CASSTGTGYNEQFF
TRBV5-4,TRBD1,TRBJ1-1,13,.,TGTGCCAGCAGCTGGGACAGGAACACTGAAGCTTTCTTT,CASSWDRNTEAFF
TRBV4-3,.,TRBJ1-2,15,.,TGCGCCAGCAGCCAAGATCTAAGGCGGAGCTATGGCTACACCTTC,CASSQDLRRSYGYTF
TRBV7-9,TRBD1,TRBJ2-3,14,few,TGTGCCAGCAGCCCGCAGGGGGCAGGAGATACGCAGTATTTT,CASSPQGAGDTQYF
TRBV5-1,.,TRBJ1-2,11,.,TGCGCCAGCGGTCCCCAGGCTCCCGGTACCTTC,CASGPQAPGTF
TRBV6-5,.,TRBJ1-1,14,.,TGTGCCAGCAGTTACTCGAGGCGAACCACTGAAGCTTTCTTT,CASSYSRRTTEAFF
TRBV7-9,TRBD1,TRBJ1-4,14,.,TGTGCCAGCAGCCTCCGGGACAGTAATGAAAAACTGTTTTTT,CASSLRDSNEKLFF
TRBV21-1,.,TRBJ1-2,14,.,TGTGCCAGCAGCAAGGCCCAGGGATTCTATGGCTACACCTTC,CASSKAQGFYGYTF
TRBV12-5,.,TRBJ2-3,15,.,TGTGCTAGTGGTTTGATCGGGGGTCGGACAGATACGCAGTATTTT,CASGLIGGRTDTQYF
TRBV7-3,TRBD1,TRBJ1-1,14,.,TGTGCCAGCAGCTTCGGACAGGTTGCCACTGAAGCTTTCTTT,CASSFGQVATEAFF
TRBV10-3,TRBD1,TRBJ2-5,16,.,TGTGCCATCAGTGAACATGCCGGGACAGGGGTAGAGACCCAGTACTTC,CAISEHAGTGVETQYF
TRBV5-4,TRBD2,TRBJ2-5,15,.,TGTGCCAGCAGTCGCCTAGCGGGAGGCGGGGAGACCCAGTACTTC,CASSRLAGGGETQYF
TRBV7-6,TRBD2,TRBJ2-1,16,once,TGTGCCAGCAGGCCTTTAAGCGGGGGGGCCTACAATGAGCAGTTCTTC,CASRPLSGGAYNEQFF